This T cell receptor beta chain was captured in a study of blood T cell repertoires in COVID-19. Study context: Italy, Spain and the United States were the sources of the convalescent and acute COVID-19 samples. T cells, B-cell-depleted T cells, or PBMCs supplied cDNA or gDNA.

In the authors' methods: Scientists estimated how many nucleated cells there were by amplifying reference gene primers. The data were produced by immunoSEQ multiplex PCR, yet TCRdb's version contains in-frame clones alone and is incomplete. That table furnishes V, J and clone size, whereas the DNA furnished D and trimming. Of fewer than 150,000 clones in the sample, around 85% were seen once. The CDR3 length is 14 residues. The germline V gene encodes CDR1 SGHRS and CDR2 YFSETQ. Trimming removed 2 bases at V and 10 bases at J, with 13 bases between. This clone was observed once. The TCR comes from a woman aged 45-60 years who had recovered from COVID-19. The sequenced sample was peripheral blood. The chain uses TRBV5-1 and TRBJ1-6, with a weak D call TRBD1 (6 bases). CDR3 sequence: CASSFDRLNSPLHF. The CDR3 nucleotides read TGCGCCAGCAGCTTTGACAGGCTGAACTCACCCCTCCACTTT.